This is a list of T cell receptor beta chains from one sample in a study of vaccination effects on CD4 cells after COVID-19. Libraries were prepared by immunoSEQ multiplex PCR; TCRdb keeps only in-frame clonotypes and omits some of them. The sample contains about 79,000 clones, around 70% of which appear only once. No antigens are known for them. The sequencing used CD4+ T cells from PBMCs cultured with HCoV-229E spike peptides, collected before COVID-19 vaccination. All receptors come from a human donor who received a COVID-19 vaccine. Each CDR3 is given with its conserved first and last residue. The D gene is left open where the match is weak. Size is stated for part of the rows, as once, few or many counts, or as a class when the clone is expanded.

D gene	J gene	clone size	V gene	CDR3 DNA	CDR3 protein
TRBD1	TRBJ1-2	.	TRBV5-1	TGCGCCAGCAGCTTGCGGTCAGGGGGCGTGGATGGCTACACCTTC	CASSLRSGGVDGYTF
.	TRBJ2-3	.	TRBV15	TGTGCCACCAGCCGGCCGATGGGGCGGAGCACAGATACGCAGTATTTT	CATSRPMGRSTDTQYF
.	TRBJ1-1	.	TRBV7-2	TGTGCCAGCAGCTTTATGAGTGACACTGAAGCTTTCTTT	CASSFMSDTEAFF
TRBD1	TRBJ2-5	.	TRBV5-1	TGCGCCAGCAGGCGACAGGGGAAGTCTGAGACCCAGTACTTC	CASRRQGKSETQYF
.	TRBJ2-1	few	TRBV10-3	TGTGCCATCAGTGTCGTGGATAATGAGCAGTTCTTC	CAISVVDNEQFF
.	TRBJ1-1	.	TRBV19	TGTGCCAGTAGTATGGGAACGCGGGACACTGAAGCTTTCTTT	CASSMGTRDTEAFF
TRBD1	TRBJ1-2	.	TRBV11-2	TGTGCCAGCAGCTTAGATCGAGGGACAGGGGGCGGTGGCTACACCTTC	CASSLDRGTGGGGYTF
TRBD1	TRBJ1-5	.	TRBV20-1	TGCAGTGCTAGTAGACAGGGGGCTCAGCCCCAGCATTTT	CSASRQGAQPQHF
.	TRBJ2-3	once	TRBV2	TGTGCCAGCAATCCACGCGATAAGGGCACAGATACGCAGTATTTT	CASNPRDKGTDTQYF
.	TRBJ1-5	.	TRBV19	TGTGCCATTCCCTCGGATCTAGGGGCGTTTAATCAGCCCCAGCATTTT	CAIPSDLGAFNQPQHF
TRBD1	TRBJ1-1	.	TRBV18	TGTGCCAGCTCACCCCAGACAGGGGAGAACACTGAAGCTTTCTTT	CASSPQTGENTEAFF
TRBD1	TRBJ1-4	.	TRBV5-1	TGCGCCAGCAGTTCAAGCCGGGACAGGGCCGGGGAACTGTTTTTT	CASSSSRDRAGELFF
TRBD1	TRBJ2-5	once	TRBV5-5	TGTGCCAGCAGCGAAAGACAGGGGGCAATCGGGGAGACCCAGTACTTC	CASSERQGAIGETQYF
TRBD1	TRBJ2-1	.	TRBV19	TGTGCCAGTACCACTCCCGGGACAGGGGCCTACAATGAGCAGTTCTTC	CASTTPGTGAYNEQFF
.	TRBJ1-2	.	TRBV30	TGTGCCTGGAACGAACAGGGATACTATGGCTACACCTTC	CAWNEQGYYGYTF
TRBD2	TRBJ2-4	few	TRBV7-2	TGTGCCAGCAGCTTAACTAGCGGGGGGATAGCCAAAAACATTCAGTACTTC	CASSLTSGGIAKNIQYF
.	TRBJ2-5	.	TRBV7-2	TGTGCCAGCAGCTTAGGGGGAGGAGAGACCCAGTACTTC	CASSLGGGETQYF
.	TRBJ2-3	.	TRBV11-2	TGTGCCAGCAGTTTGCCCCTTACGGGACAATCAGATACGCAGTATTTT	CASSLPLTGQSDTQYF
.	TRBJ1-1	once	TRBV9	TGTGCCAGCAGCCCTAAGATCGGGGCGGGGAACACTGAAGCTTTCTTT	CASSPKIGAGNTEAFF
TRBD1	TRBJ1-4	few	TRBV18	TGTGCCAGCTCACCGACAGGGGGCGATGAAAAACTGTTTTTT	CASSPTGGDEKLFF
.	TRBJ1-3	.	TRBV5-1	TGCGCCAGCAGCTTGTTAACTAGCCACGCTGACACCATATATTTT	CASSLLTSHADTIYF
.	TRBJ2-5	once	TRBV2	TGTGCCAGCAGTGGGCCGGCCGGGGCGCGGTTGGAGACCCAGTACTTC	CASSGPAGARLETQYF
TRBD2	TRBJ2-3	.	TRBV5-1	TGCGCCAGCAGCATTGGGACTAGCGCAGATACGCAGTATTTT	CASSIGTSADTQYF
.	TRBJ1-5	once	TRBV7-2	TGTGCCAGCAGCGTCTCTAGCAATCAGCCCCAGCATTTT	CASSVSSNQPQHF
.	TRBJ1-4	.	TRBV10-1	TGCGCCAGCAGTGGGAGCGATGAAAAACTGTTTTTT	CASSGSDEKLFF
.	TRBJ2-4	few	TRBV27	TGTGCCAGCAGCCCTCACTGGGGCATCCAAGCCAAAAACATTCAGTACTTC	CASSPHWGIQAKNIQYF
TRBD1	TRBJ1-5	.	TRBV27	TGTGCCAGCAGTTTGCGCAGGGGGCTCTACTATAGCAATCAGCCCCAGCATTTT	CASSLRRGLYYSNQPQHF
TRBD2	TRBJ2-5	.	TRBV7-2	TGTGCCAGCAGCCCCCGGGGTAGCGGGGGCCCTCGTGAAGGAACCCAGTACTTC	CASSPRGSGGPREGTQYF
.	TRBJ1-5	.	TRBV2	TGTGCCAGCAGGGGGGGCAGTAGCAATCAGCCCCAGCATTTT	CASRGGSSNQPQHF
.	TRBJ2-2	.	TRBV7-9	TGTGCCAGCAGCTTAGGGACGAACACCGGGGAGCTGTTTTTT	CASSLGTNTGELFF
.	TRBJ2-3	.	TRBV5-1	TGCGCCAGCAGCCAAGGGGGGCAGGGAGGAGATACGCAGTATTTT	CASSQGGQGGDTQYF
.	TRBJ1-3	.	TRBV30	TGTGCCTTCCTGGGAGGAAACACCATATATTTT	CAFLGGNTIYF
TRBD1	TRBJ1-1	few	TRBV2	TGTGCCAGCAGGAAACAGGGGTTTGACACTGAAGCTTTCTTT	CASRKQGFDTEAFF
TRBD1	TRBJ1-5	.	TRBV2	TGTGCCAGCAGGGGACAGGCTAACAATCAGCCCCAGCATTTT	CASRGQANNQPQHF
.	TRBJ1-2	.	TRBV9	TGTGCCAGCAGCGAGGGGGGTAAGGGCTACACCTTC	CASSEGGKGYTF
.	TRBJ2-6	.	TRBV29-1	TGCAGCGTTGAAGGATCCGGTGACGGGGCCAACGTCCTGACTTTC	CSVEGSGDGANVLTF
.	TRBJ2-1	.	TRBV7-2	TGTGCCAGCAGCTCTGGGGTATCGGGCAATGAGCAGTTCTTC	CASSSGVSGNEQFF
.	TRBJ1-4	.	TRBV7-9	TGTGCCAGCAGCACCCGACAGAGGGGCGCAACTAATGAAAAACTGTTTTTT	CASSTRQRGATNEKLFF
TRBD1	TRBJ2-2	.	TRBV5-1	TGCGCCAGCACGGGACAGTCGAACACCGGGGAGCTGTTTTTT	CASTGQSNTGELFF
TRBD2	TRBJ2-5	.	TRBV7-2	TGTGCCAGCAGCCTTAGCGGGGGGGCCTCAGAGACCCAGTACTTC	CASSLSGGASETQYF
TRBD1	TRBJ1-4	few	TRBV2	TGTGCCAGCAAAGGACAGGGAGAGGAACTGTTTTTT	CASKGQGEELFF
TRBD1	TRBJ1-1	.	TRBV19	TGTGCCAGTAGTAACGTCGGGACAGCGAACACTGAAGCTTTCTTT	CASSNVGTANTEAFF
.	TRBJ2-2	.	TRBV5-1	TGCGCCAGCAGCTTGGGAGGGTCGGACACCGGGGAGCTGTTTTTT	CASSLGGSDTGELFF
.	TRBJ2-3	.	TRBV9	TGTGCCAGCAGCGTAGCTCTGGGGGACACAGATACGCAGTATTTT	CASSVALGDTDTQYF
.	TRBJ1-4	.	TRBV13	TGTGCCAGCAGCTTGAGGGTTTCTAATGAAAAACTGTTTTTT	CASSLRVSNEKLFF
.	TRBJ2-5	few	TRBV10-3	TGTGCCATCAGTGGGTACCAAGAGACCCAGTACTTC	CAISGYQETQYF
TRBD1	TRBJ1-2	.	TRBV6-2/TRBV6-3	TGTGCCAGCAGTTACACAGGGGGGCGAGGCTACACCTTC	CASSYTGGRGYTF
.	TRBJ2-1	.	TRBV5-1	TGCGCCAGCAGCTTGGGGCAGACTAGTAACAATGAGCAGTTCTTC	CASSLGQTSNNEQFF